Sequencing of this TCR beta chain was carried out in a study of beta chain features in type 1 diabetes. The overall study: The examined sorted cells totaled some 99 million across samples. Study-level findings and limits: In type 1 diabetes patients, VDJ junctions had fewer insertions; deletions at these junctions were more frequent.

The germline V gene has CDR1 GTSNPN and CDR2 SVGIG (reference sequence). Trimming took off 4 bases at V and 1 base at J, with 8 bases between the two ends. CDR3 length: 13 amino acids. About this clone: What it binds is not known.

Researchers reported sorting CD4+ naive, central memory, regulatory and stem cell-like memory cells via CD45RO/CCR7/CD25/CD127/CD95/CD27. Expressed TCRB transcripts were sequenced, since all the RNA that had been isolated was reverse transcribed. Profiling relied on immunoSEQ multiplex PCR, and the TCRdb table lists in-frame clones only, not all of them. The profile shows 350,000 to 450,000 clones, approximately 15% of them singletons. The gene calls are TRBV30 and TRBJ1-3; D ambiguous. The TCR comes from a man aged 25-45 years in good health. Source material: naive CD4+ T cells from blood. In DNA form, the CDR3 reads TGTGCCTGGAACGGACTATCTGGAAACACCATATATTTT. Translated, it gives CAWNGLSGNTIYF.